One sample yielded the 3 T cell receptor beta chains listed below, sequenced in a study of cytomegalovirus exposure and HLA in healthy donors. This table comes from immunoSEQ multiplex PCR, and its TCRdb copy is limited to in-frame clones, with some not included. The sample yields tens of thousands of clones, just over 90% seen once. Material for sequencing was PBMCs. The receptors originated from a woman aged 18-29 years in good health and CMV-seronegative.

This chain connects TRBV5-4 to TRBJ2-3, with 12 nucleotides matching TRBD2. From germline, CDR1 is SGHNT and CDR2 YYREEE (reference sequence). This CDR3 comprises 16 residues. The V segment lost 5 bases and the J segment 7 bases; nucleotides outside the gene matches: 11. The CDR3: CASRQTSGGFFYTQYF. CDR3 DNA sequence: TGTGCCAGCAGGCAGACTAGCGGGGGTTTCTTTTATACGCAGTATTTT. Complete variable domain (other parts from reference TRBV5-4 and TRBJ2-3): ETGVTQSPTHLIKTRGQQVTLRCSSQSGHNTVSWYQQALGQGPQFIFQYYREEENGRGNFPPRFSGLQFPNYSSELNVNALELDDSALYLCASRQTSGGFFYTQYFGPGTRLTVL.

The rearrangement uses TRBV4-2 and TRBJ1-2; D is unresolved. The V gene's germline CDR1 is LGHNA and CDR2 YNFKEQ. V gave up 0 bases and J gave up 0 bases, with 5 bases separating them. The CDR3 runs 14 residues. CDR3 sequence: CASSQEGANYGYTF. The CDR3 DNA sequence: TGTGCCAGCAGCCAAGAGGGAGCTAACTATGGCTACACCTTC.

This chain uses TRBV7-8 with TRBJ1-5, with D possibly TRBD1 on 6 matching bases. V was shortened by 4 bases and J by 1 base, with 8 bases between the two germline ends. Germline V gene sequence: CDR1 SGHVS, CDR2 FQNEAQ. The CDR3 loop spans 14 amino acids. CDR3 DNA sequence: TGTGCCAGCAGCTCCGACAGGAGCAATCAGCCCCAGCATTTT. Translation gives CASSSDRSNQPQHF.